This T cell receptor (beta chain) was identified during a study of T cells in Graves' hyperthyroidism and ophthalmopathy. The overall study: Blood from the periphery was taken at initial diagnosis, before any treatment. Study observations and caveats: The model identified upcoming ophthalmopathy a median about six months ahead of onset.

CDR1 LNHNV and CDR2 YYDKDF come from the germline V gene (reference sequence). The CDR3 totals 18 residues. Trimming at V came to 0 bases and at J to 1 base, leaving 10 bases not matched to a gene. From RNA transcripts, TCR beta CDR3 regions were amplified. The HTBI primer set drove a first-round RT-PCR of the TCR CDR3. A single record per CDR3 protein comes from TCRdb applying MiXCR to the multiplex PCR reads. Altogether 460,000 or so distinct CDR3 sequences are present, roughly 14% being singletons, with the ten largest covering around 17%. This clonotype was seen a few times. Its antigen is unknown.

Material: blood. This receptor was identified in a woman in her late teens or twenties with Graves' hyperthyroidism. The genes are TRBV15 and TRBJ2-3; the match to TRBD2 covers 7 bases. The CDR3 sequence is CATSREGGSEWGTDTQYF. As DNA, the CDR3 is TGTGCCACCAGCAGAGAGGGAGGGAGCGAATGGGGCACAGATACGCAGTATTTT.